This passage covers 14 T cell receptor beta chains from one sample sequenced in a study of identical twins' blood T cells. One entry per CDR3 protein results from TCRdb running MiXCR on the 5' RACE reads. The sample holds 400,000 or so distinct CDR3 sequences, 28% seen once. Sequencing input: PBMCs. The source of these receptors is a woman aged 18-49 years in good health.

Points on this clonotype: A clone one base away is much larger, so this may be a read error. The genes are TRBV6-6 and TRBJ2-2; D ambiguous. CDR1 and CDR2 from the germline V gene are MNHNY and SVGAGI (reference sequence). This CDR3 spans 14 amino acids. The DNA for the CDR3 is TGTACCAGCAGTCCGGCAGGTGGTTTTGGGGAGCTGTTTTTT. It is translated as CTSSPAGGFGELFF.

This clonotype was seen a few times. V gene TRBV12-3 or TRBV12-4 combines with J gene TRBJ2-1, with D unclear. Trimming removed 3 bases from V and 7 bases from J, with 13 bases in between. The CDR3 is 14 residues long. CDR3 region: CASSFMLDGNEQFF. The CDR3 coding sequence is TGTGCCAGCAGTTTCATGTTGGACGGGAATGAGCAGTTCTTC.

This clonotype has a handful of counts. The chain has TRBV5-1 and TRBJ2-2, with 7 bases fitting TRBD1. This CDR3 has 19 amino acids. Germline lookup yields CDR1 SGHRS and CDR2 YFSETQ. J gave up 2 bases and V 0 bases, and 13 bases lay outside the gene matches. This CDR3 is CASSLVRNRGISNTGELFF. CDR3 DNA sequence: TGCGCCAGCAGCTTGGTGCGAAACAGGGGTATATCCAACACCGGGGAGCTGTTTTTT.

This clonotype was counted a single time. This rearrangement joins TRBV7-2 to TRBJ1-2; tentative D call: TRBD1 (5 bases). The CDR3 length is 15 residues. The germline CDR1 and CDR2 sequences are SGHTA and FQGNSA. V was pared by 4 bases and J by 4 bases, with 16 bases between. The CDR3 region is CASSSGGVGFYGYTF. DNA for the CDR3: TGTGCCAGCAGCTCTGGGGGAGTGGGCTTCTATGGCTACACCTTC.

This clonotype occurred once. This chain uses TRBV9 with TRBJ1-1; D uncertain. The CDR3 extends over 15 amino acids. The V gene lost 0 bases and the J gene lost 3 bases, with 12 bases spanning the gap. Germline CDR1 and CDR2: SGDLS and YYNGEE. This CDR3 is CASSVGSSKDTEAFF. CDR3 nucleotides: TGTGCCAGCAGCGTAGGTTCCAGTAAAGACACTGAAGCTTTCTTT.

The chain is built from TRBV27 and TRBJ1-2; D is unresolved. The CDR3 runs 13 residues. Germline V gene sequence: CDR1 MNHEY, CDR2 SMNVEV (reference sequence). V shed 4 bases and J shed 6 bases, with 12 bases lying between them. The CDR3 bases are TGTGCCAGCAGTTGGGCAGACACCGATGGCTACACCTTC. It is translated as CASSWADTDGYTF.

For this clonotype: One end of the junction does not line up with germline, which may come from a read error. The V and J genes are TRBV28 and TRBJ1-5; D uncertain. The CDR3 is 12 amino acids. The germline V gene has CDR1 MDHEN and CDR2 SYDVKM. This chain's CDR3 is CASSLYRSKSFF. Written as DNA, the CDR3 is TGTGCCAGCAGTTTATATCGCTCTAAGTCCTTTTTT.

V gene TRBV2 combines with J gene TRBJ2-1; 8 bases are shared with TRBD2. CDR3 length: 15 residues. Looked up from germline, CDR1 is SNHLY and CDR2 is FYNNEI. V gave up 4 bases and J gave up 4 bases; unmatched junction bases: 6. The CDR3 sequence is CASSVSGDQYNEQFF. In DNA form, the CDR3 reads TGTGCCAGCAGTGTTAGCGGGGACCAATACAATGAGCAGTTCTTC.

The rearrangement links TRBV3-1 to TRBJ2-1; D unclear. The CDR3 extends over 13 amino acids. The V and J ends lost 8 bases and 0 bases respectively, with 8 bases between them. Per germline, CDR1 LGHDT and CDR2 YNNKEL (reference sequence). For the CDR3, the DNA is TGTGCCAGCCGATGGGGCTCCTACAATGAGCAGTTCTTC. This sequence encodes CASRWGSYNEQFF.

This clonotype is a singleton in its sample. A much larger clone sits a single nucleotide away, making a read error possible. The CDR3 loop reads CASSFGWGSPGNTIYF. CDR3 sequence (DNA): TGTGCCAGCAGCTTCGGATGGGGAAGCCCTGGAAACACCATATATTTT. The V gene is TRBV5-6, the J gene TRBJ1-3, with D unresolved. This CDR3 has 16 residues. From germline, CDR1 is SGHDT and CDR2 YYEEEE. V was trimmed by 2 bases and J by 2 bases, leaving 14 bases between them.

Here the CDR3 reads CSATSTEQYF. CDR3 DNA sequence: TGCAGTGCTACCTCAACGGAGCAGTACTTC. The J gene is TRBJ2-7, the V gene TRBV20-1; D is undetermined. Germline V lookup: CDR1 DFQATT, CDR2 SNEGSKA (reference sequence). Trimming cost V 4 bases and J 7 bases, with 8 bases left between them. The CDR3 totals 10 residues.

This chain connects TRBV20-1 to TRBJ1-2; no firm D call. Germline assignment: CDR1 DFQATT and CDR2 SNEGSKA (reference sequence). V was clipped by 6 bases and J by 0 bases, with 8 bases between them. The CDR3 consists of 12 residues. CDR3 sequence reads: CSAGASNYGYTF. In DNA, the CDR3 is TGCAGTGCGGGAGCTTCTAACTATGGCTACACCTTC.

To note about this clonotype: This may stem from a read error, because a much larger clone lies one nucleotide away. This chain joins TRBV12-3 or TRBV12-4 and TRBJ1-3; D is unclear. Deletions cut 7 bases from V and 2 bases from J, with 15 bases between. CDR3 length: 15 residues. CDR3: CASKLSKEPGNTIYF. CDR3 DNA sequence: TGTGCCAGCAAATTAAGCAAGGAGCCTGGAAACACCATATATTTT.

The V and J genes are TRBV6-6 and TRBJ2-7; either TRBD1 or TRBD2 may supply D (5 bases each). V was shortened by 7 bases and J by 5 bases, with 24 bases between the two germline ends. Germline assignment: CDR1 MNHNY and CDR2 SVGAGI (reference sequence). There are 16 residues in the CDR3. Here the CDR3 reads CASTVATRAGSDEQYF. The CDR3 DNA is TGTGCCAGCACAGTTGCTACTAGGGCAGGGTCGGACGAGCAGTACTTC.